The present TCR beta chain was sequenced within a study of cytomegalovirus exposure and HLA in healthy donors. Study-level background: Earlier sequencing of 150 million to 200 million T cells yielded roughly 100 million unique TCR beta sequences. Study observations and caveats: The authors later linked a missense DCLRE1C variant to TCR beta V- and J-gene trimming.

Concerning this clone: Its specificity is not known.

Amplification used 60 Vbeta primers and 13 Jbeta primers. Clones were sequenced by immunoSEQ multiplex PCR, and TCRdb holds only the in-frame ones, with some missing. The data show more than 15,000 clones, 75% seen once. CDR1 and CDR2 (germline): GTSNPN, SVGIG (reference sequence). There are 11 residues in the CDR3. The V and J ends lost 5 bases and 4 bases, in that order; junction bases with no gene match: 1. This sequence was found in a man younger than 30 in good health and CMV-seronegative. Sequencing input: PBMCs. The rearrangement joins TRBV30 to TRBJ1-1, with 7 bases identical to TRBD1. The CDR3 DNA reads as TGTGCCTGGGGACAGGCCACTGAAGCTTTCTTT. This encodes CAWGQATEAFF. Combining the CDR3 with reference TRBV30 and TRBJ1-1 gives the whole variable domain SQTIHQWPATLVQPVGSPLSLECTVEGTSNPNLYWYRQAAGRGLQLLFYSVGIGQISSEVPQNLSASRPQDRQFILSSKKLLLSDSGFYLCAWGQATEAFFGQGTRLTVV.